This TCR beta chain was sequenced during a study of beta chain features in type 1 diabetes. Every isolated RNA sample was fully reverse transcribed, so sequencing captured expressed TCRB transcripts. The assay was immunoSEQ multiplex PCR, and TCRdb's table has in-frame clones only and misses some. The data show 150,000 to 190,000 clones, approximately 8.1% seen once. This clone has at least ten counts. Each of the CD4+ naive, central memory, regulatory and stem cell-like memory populations was sorted via CD45RO/CCR7/CD25/CD127/CD95/CD27. The CDR3 covers 15 residues. Germline loops: CDR1 MDHEN, CDR2 SYDVKM. V gave up 2 bases and J gave up 0 bases, with 11 bases separating them.

This rearrangement joins TRBV28 to TRBJ2-7; weak D call: TRBD1 (6 bases). Sequenced material: central memory CD4+ T cells from blood. The TCR sequence derives from a man younger than 30 in good health. The CDR3 here is CASSLGGTHSYEQYF. CDR3 DNA sequence: TGTGCCAGCAGTTTAGGGGGCACTCACTCCTACGAGCAGTACTTC.